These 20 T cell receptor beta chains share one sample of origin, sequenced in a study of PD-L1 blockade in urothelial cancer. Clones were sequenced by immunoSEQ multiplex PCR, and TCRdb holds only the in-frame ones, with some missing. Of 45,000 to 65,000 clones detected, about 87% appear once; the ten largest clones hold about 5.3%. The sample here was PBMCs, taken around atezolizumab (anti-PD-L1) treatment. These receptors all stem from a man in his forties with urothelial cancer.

The CDR3 bases are TGTGCCAGCAGTTCCGGGACAGCAACAGATACGCAGTATTTT. The encoded protein is CASSSGTATDTQYF. This sequence joins TRBV7-3 and TRBJ2-3, with 7 bases fitting TRBD1. This CDR3 spans 14 amino acids. In germline, CDR1 is SGHTA, CDR2 FQGTGA. V shed 6 bases and J 3 bases; nucleotides not matched to a gene: 6.

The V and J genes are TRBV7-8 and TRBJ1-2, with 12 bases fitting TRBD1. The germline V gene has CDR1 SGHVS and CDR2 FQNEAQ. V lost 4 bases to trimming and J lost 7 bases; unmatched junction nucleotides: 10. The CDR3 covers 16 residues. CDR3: CASSYRPGQGASGYTF. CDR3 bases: TGTGCCAGCAGCTACCGGCCGGGACAGGGGGCCTCTGGCTACACCTTC.

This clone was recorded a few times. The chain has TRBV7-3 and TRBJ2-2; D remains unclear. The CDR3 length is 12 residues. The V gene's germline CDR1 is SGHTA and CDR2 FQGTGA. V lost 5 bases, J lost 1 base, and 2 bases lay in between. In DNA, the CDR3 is TGTGCCAGCAGCCGGAACACCGGGGAGCTGTTTTTT. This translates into CASSRNTGELFF.

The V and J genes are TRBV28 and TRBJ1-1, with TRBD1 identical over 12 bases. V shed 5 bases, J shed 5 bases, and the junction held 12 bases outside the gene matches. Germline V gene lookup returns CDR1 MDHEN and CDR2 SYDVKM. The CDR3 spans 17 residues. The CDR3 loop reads CASSKYGTGGARTEAFF. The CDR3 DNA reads TGTGCCAGCAGTAAATACGGGACAGGGGGCGCGAGGACTGAAGCTTTCTTT.

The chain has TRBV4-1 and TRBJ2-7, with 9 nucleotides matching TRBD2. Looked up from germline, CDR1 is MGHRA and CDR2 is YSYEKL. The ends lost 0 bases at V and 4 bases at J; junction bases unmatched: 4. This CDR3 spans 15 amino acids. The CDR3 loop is CASSQDLAGSYEQYF. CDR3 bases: TGCGCCAGCAGCCAAGACCTAGCGGGATCTTACGAGCAGTACTTC.

CDR3 in amino acids: CASSPQAGGAGTEAFF. CDR3 DNA sequence: TGTGCCAGCTCACCGCAGGCAGGGGGCGCGGGGACTGAAGCTTTCTTT. The V and J genes are TRBV18 and TRBJ1-1; 8 positions agree with TRBD1. The CDR3 is made up of 16 amino acids. Losses at the gene ends were 3 bases for V and 5 bases for J; bases not matched to a gene: 11. The germline V gene encodes CDR1 KGHSH and CDR2 LQKENI.

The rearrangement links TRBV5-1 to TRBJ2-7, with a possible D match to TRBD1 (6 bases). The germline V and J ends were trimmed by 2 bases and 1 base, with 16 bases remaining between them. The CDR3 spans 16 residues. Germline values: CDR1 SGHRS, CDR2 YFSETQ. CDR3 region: CASSLNRATASYEQYF. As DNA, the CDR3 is TGCGCCAGCAGCTTAAACAGGGCCACAGCTTCCTACGAGCAGTACTTC.

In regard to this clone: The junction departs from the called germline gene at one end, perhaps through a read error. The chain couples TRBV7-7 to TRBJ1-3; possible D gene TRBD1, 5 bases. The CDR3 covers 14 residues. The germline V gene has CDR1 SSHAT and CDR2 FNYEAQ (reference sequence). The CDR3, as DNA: TGTGCTAGCAGTTTGACAGACTCTGGAAACACCATATATTTT. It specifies CASSLTDSGNTIYF.

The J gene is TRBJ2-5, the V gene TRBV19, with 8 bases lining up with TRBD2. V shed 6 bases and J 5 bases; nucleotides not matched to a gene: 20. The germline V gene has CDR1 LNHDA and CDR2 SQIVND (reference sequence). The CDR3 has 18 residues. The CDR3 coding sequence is TGTGCCAGTAGCATTGCGGGGGGCCTGGCGGGGAGAGGGGAGACCCAGTACTTC. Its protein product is CASSIAGGLAGRGETQYF.

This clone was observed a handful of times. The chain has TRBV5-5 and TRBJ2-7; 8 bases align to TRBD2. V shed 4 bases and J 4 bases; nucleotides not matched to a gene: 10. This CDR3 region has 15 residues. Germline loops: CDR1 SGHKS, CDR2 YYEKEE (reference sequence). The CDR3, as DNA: TGTGCCAGCAGCCCCGACGGGGGGGCCCAGTACGAGCAGTACTTC. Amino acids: CASSPDGGAQYEQYF.

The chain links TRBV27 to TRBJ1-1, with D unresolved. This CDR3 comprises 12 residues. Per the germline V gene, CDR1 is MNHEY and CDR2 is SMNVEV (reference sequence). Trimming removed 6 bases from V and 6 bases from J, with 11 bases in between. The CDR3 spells CASRSRLPEAFF. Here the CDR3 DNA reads TGTGCCAGCAGGTCCAGGCTCCCTGAAGCTTTCTTT.

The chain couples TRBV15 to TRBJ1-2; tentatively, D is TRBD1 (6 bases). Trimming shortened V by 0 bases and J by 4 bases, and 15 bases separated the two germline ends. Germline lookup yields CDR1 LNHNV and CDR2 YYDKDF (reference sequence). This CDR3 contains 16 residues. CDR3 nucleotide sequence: TGTGCCACCAGCAGAGAGTCGGCGGGGGCGGGCTATGGCTACACCTTC. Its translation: CATSRESAGAGYGYTF.

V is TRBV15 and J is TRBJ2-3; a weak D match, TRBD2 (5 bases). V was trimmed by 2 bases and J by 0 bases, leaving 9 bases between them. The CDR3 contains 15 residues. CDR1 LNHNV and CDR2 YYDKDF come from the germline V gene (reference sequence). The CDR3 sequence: CATSRISDSTDTQYF. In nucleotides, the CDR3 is TGTGCCACCAGCAGAATTAGCGACAGCACAGATACGCAGTATTTT.

CDR3 sequence reads: CASSLEGQGTGELFF. The CDR3, as DNA: TGTGCCAGCAGCTTAGAGGGCCAGGGCACCGGGGAGCTGTTTTTT. This sequence joins TRBV7-6 and TRBJ2-2; possibly TRBD1 for D (5 bases). CDR3 length equals 15 residues. The V end lost 1 base, the J end lost 4 bases, and 10 bases lay between the germline ends. Germline-derived CDR1 and CDR2 are SGHVS and FNYEAQ.

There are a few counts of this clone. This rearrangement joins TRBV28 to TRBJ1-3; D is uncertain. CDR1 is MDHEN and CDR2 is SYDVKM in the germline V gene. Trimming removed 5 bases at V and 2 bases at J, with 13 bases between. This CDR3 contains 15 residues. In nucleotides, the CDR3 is TGTGCCAGCAGTGCCCCCCGGGTGGCTGGAAACACCATATATTTT. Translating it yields CASSAPRVAGNTIYF.

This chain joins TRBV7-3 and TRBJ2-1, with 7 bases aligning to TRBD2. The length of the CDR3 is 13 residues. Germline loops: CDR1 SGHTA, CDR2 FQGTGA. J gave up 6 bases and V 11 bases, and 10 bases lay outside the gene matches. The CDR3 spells CASKASGTNEQFF. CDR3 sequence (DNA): TGTGCCTCTAAGGCTAGCGGAACCAATGAGCAGTTCTTC.

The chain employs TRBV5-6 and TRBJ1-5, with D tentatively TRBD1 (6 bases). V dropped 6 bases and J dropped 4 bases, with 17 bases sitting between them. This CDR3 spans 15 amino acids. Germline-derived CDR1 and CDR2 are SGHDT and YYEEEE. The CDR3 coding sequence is TGTGCCAGCACGAGGGGCCCAGGGGCTAATCAGCCCCAGCATTTT. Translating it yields CASTRGPGANQPQHF.

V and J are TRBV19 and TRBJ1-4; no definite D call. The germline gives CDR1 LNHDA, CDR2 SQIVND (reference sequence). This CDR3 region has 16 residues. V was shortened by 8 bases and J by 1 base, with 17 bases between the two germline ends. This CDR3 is CASGYFRGRTNEKLFF. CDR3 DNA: TGTGCCAGTGGTTATTTTCGGGGTCGAACTAATGAAAAACTGTTTTTT.

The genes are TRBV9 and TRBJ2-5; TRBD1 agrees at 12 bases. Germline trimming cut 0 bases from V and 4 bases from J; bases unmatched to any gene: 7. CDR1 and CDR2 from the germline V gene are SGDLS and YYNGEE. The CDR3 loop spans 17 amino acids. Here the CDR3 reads CASSVGVGQGALETQYF. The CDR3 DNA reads TGTGCCAGCAGCGTAGGGGTGGGACAGGGGGCCCTAGAGACCCAGTACTTC.

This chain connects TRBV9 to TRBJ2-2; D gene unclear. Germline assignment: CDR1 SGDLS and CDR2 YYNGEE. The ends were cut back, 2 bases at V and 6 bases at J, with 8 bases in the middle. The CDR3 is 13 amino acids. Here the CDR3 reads CASSVETAGELFF. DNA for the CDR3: TGTGCCAGCAGCGTGGAGACCGCCGGGGAGCTGTTTTTT.